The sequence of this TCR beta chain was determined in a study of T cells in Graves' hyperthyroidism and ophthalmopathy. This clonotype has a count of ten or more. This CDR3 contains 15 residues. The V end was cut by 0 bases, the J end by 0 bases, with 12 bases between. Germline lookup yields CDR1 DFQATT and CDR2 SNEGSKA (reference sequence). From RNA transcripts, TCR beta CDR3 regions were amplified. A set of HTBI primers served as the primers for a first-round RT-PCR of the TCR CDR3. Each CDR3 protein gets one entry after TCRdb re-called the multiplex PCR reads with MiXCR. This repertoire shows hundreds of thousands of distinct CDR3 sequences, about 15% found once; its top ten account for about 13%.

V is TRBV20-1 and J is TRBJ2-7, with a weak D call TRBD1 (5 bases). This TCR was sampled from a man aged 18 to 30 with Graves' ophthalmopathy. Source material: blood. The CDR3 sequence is CSARDLAGPSYEQYF. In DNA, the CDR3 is TGCAGTGCTAGAGATTTGGCAGGGCCCTCCTACGAGCAGTACTTC.